This note documents a single TCR beta chain sequence. This entry is derived from a study of blood T cell repertoires in COVID-19. Losses at the gene ends were 5 bases for V and 3 bases for J; bases not matched to a gene: 7. Germline CDR1 SEHNR, CDR2 FQNEAQ (reference sequence). The CDR3 runs to 16 residues. The method was immunoSEQ multiplex PCR; TCRdb's version includes in-frame clones alone and lacks a portion of them. This table has fewer than 250,000 clones, about nine tenths appearing once. Sample: peripheral blood. This sequence joins TRBV7-9 and TRBJ2-3, with 11 nucleotides matching TRBD2. The TCR sequence derives from a man younger than 45 with COVID-19, enrolled during active disease. The CDR3: CASSRSGLAETDTQYF. The CDR3 DNA is TGTGCCAGCAGCCGTTCGGGACTAGCGGAAACAGATACGCAGTATTTT.